This is a list of T cell receptor beta chains from one sample in a study of blood T cell repertoires in COVID-19. Generated by immunoSEQ multiplex PCR, the TCRdb table keeps only in-frame clones and is missing some. The sample lists some 290,000 clones, around 90% occurring once. The source material was peripheral blood. These receptors originate from a woman in her thirties or forties with COVID-19, enrolled during active disease. Each CDR3 is given with its conserved first and last residue.

>TRBJ2-1|TRBV4-3
CASSRHFVVDSYNEQFF
>TRBJ1-5|TRBV6-5
CASRQLGGNQPQHF
>TRBJ2-7|TRBV27
CASGRQGREQYF
>TRBJ1-6|TRBV6-2/TRBV6-3
CASSSLAGEDSPLHF
>TRBJ2-7|TRBV15
CATSTRDRGHHEQYF
>TRBJ1-1|TRBV7-2
CASSPGQGGTEAFF
>TRBJ2-7|TRBV28
CASSQLAGGSYEQYF
>TRBJ2-7|TRBV9
CASSVSSGSHEQYF
>TRBJ1-5|TRBV19
CASNLRHVQNSNQPQHF
>TRBJ1-1|TRBV3-1/TRBV3-2
CASSLGQPNTEAFF
>TRBJ1-1|TRBV12-3/TRBV12-4
CASRKTGAIEAFF
>TRBJ1-2|TRBV4-3
CASSQDRLPLPGYTF
>TRBJ2-7|TRBV15
CATSKTGNIDEQYF
>TRBJ2-3|TRBV3-1/TRBV3-2
CASSPLGDTQYF
>TRBJ1-3|TRBV2
CASMQGVSGNTIYF
>TRBJ2-3|TRBV5-1
CASSLVGGGPDTQYF
>TRBJ1-5|TRBV2
CASSGDSVNQPQHF
>TRBJ2-5|TRBV7-9
CASSPLGETQYF
>TRBJ2-2|TRBV18
CASSPLPGQGSTGELFF
>TRBJ1-2|TRBV3-1/TRBV3-2
CASSQAGTGGWGYTF
>TRBJ1-5|TRBV7-6
CASSSNQGLNQPQHF
>TRBJ1-2|TRBV9
CASSVTPSGYGYTF
>TRBJ1-1|TRBV6-2/TRBV6-3
CASSLGGGLGTEAFF
>TRBJ1-2|TRBV6-5
CASRSGHYGYTF
>TRBJ1-6|TRBV4-3
CASSQDPPRGNSPLHF
>TRBJ1-1|TRBV6-6
CAGRLRGSTEAFF
>TRBJ2-3|TRBV5-6
CASSLGARAGDTDTQYF
>TRBJ1-3|TRBV28
CASSFEAPGNTIYF
>TRBJ1-6|TRBV28
CASSLGAGADSPLHF
>TRBJ2-7|TRBV27
CASSSYGNRDHEQYF
>TRBJ2-2|TRBV7-2
CASSSAGSPMGLFF
>TRBJ1-5|TRBV19
CASSIRAAQAVNQPQHF
>TRBJ2-1|TRBV19
CASSLTGVQFF
>TRBJ1-5|TRBV28
CASSLPRQRGNQPQHF
>TRBJ2-1|TRBV9
CASSFGLAGGPLGNEQFF
>TRBJ1-1|TRBV28
CASLGRWTEAFF
>TRBJ1-3|TRBV9
CASSKRQLASSGNTIYF
>TRBJ2-7|TRBV29-1
CSVERGETYEQYF
>TRBJ2-7|TRBV30
CAWKNLTGLGEQYF
>TRBJ2-3|TRBV5-5
CASSPPGGWTDTQYF
>TRBJ1-1|TRBV7-2
CASSFMGGGGTEAFF
>TRBJ2-2|TRBV7-2
CASSLGGGPTGELFF